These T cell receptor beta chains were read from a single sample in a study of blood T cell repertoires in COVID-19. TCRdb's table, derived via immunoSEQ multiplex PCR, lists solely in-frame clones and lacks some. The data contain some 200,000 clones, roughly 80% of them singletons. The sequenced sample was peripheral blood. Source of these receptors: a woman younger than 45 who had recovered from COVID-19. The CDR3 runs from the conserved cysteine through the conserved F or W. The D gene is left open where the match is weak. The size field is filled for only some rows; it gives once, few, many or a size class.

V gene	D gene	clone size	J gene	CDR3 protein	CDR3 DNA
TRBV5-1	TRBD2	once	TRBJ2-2	CASSLTASGSLGTGELFF	TGCGCCAGCAGCTTGACGGCTAGCGGGAGCTTAGGCACCGGGGAGCTGTTTTTT
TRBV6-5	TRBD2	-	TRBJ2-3	CASSHQAGVKDTQYF	TGTGCCAGCAGCCACCAAGCGGGAGTTAAAGATACGCAGTATTTT
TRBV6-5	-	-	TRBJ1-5	CAGGVLSNQPQHF	TGTGCCGGGGGGGTTCTTAGCAATCAGCCCCAGCATTTT
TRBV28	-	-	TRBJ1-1	CASSYPQGSMNTEAFF	TGTGCCAGCAGTTACCCCCAGGGATCCATGAACACTGAAGCTTTCTTT
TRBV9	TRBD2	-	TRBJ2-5	CASSVGTSGQETQYF	TGTGCCAGCAGCGTAGGGACTAGCGGCCAAGAGACCCAGTACTTC
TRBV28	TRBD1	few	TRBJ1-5	CASSSGTGGEQPQHF	TGTGCCAGCAGCTCCGGGACAGGGGGCGAACAGCCCCAGCATTTT
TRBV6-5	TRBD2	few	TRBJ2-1	CASSPQLAGNEQFF	TGTGCCAGCAGTCCCCAACTAGCGGGGAATGAGCAGTTCTTC
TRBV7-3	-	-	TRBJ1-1	CASSFSVGGTEAFF	TGTGCCAGCAGCTTCTCGGTCGGTGGCACTGAAGCTTTCTTT
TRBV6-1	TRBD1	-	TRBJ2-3	CASSDPGQSTDTQYF	TGTGCCAGCAGTGACCCGGGACAGTCCACAGATACGCAGTATTTT
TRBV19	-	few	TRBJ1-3	CASSLKGSVAGNTIYF	TGTGCCAGTAGCCTCAAGGGGTCGGTTGCTGGAAACACCATATATTTT
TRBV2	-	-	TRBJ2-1	CASSDLGEDFSYNEQFF	TGTGCCAGCAGTGACTTAGGTGAGGATTTTAGCTACAATGAGCAGTTCTTC
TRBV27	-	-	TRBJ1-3	CASSLSYPGQELSGSGNTIYF	TGTGCCAGCAGTTTATCATACCCGGGACAAGAGCTTTCGGGCTCTGGAAACACCATATATTTT
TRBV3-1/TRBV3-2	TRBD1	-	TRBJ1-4	CASSQLAPGQGVKLFF	TGTGCCAGCAGCCAACTCGCACCGGGACAGGGAGTAAAACTGTTTTTT
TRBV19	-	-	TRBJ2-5	CASSNSRQETQYF	TGTGCCAGTAGTAATTCCAGGCAAGAGACCCAGTACTTC